A selection of T cell receptor beta chains follows, all from one sample in a study of T-cell memory formation after mild COVID-19. TCRdb analysed the 5' RACE reads with MiXCR anew, one entry per CDR3 protein. The repertoire includes about 200,000 distinct CDR3 sequences, roughly 16% of them detected once, and about 1.9% sits in the top ten. Sample: PBMCs or a T cell subset sorted from them (not recorded which). These receptor sequences come from an adult woman who had mild COVID-19 (a few samples of this study predate the infection). Cell type and time point are not known. Each CDR3 is given with its conserved first and last residue. D genes are given only for firm matches. Only some rows state a clone size, as once, few, many or a class for expanded clones.

few	.	TRBJ1-6	TRBV30	TGTGCCTGGAGTGCACCATTGACGGGGGTCGCCGGATCACCCCTCCACTTT	CAWSAPLTGVAGSPLHF
.	.	TRBJ1-1	TRBV18	TGTGCCAGCTCACCACAGACCCTGAACACTGAAGCTTTCTTT	CASSPQTLNTEAFF
once	.	TRBJ1-2	TRBV6-2/TRBV6-3	TGTGCCAGCAAGGGCCGCAGCAACTATGGCTACACCTTC	CASKGRSNYGYTF
.	TRBD1	TRBJ2-7	TRBV6-2/TRBV6-3	TGTGCCAGCATCCAGCCGGGACAGGGCTCAGGCGAGCAGTACTTC	CASIQPGQGSGEQYF
few	.	TRBJ2-5	TRBV3-1	TGTGCCAGCAGCCGACGTGGGGAGAACCAAGAGACCCAGTACTTC	CASSRRGENQETQYF
.	TRBD2	TRBJ2-1	TRBV4-2	TGTGCCAGCAGCCAGGATACTAGCGGAGCTACCTACAATGAGCAGTTCTTC	CASSQDTSGATYNEQFF
few	.	TRBJ2-3	TRBV5-1	TGCGCCAGTACTACTGGACAGTCCACAGATACGCAGTATTTT	CASTTGQSTDTQYF
.	.	TRBJ2-1	TRBV2	TGTGCCAGCACCCGTCAGGGGACTCCAGTCAATGAGCAGTTCTTC	CASTRQGTPVNEQFF
few	.	TRBJ1-5	TRBV12-3/TRBV12-4	TGTGCCAGCACCCAGGGAATCCGGCAGCCCCAGCATTTT	CASTQGIRQPQHF
many	.	TRBJ2-2	TRBV19	TGTGCCAGTAGGGGGACTTCGAACACCGGGGAGCTGTTTTTT	CASRGTSNTGELFF
.	.	TRBJ2-7	TRBV20-1	TGCAGTGCTAGAGGCTCGAAAACGGAGCAGTACTTC	CSARGSKTEQYF
many	.	TRBJ2-7	TRBV24-1	TGTGCCACCAGCCGGGACCGATACGAGCAGTACTTC	CATSRDRYEQYF
.	.	TRBJ1-1	TRBV9	TGTGCCAGCAGCGTAACATCGGGACGCGGCACTGAAGCTTTCTTT	CASSVTSGRGTEAFF
few	.	TRBJ1-4	TRBV6-5	TGTGCCAGCAGTAAGGGGCCTTTAACTGAAAAACTGTTTTTT	CASSKGPLTEKLFF
.	TRBD2	TRBJ2-1	TRBV20-1	TGCAGTGCGCTTGGCACTAGCGGTTTGCCGTTCTTC	CSALGTSGLPFF
few	TRBD2	TRBJ2-3	TRBV12-3/TRBV12-4	TGTGCCAGCAGTTCCCAACTAGCGGCCAGAACAGATACGCAGTATTTT	CASSSQLAARTDTQYF
.	TRBD2	TRBJ2-3	TRBV6-5	TGTGCCAGCAGGCATGTAGCGGGATACACAGATACGCAGTATTTT	CASRHVAGYTDTQYF
few	.	TRBJ1-1	TRBV7-2	TGTGCCAGCACCAGTAGGGGCCGATTGAACACTGAAGCTTTCTTT	CASTSRGRLNTEAFF
.	.	TRBJ2-2	TRBV24-1	TGTGCCACCAGTGATTTGCAGGGATACGCCGGGGAGCTGTTTTTT	CATSDLQGYAGELFF
few	.	TRBJ1-2	TRBV6-2/TRBV6-3	TGTGCCAGCAGTGCCGGGACGGTCTATGGCTACACCTTC	CASSAGTVYGYTF
few	.	TRBJ1-6	TRBV11-2	TGTGCCAGCAGCCTACACAGGGACTTGGTTCGCTCCTATAATTCACCCCTCCACTTT	CASSLHRDLVRSYNSPLHF
.	TRBD2	TRBJ2-3	TRBV14	TGTGCAAGCAGCCAAGCCCCCGAACTAGCGGCGGGGTCCTCTACGCAGTATTTT	CASSQAPELAAGSSTQYF
many	.	TRBJ1-1	TRBV5-1	TGCGCCAGCAGTCTACAGAACACTGAAGCTTTCTTT	CASSLQNTEAFF
few	TRBD1	TRBJ1-2	TRBV29-1	TGCAGCGTAGCCTCTCTTACGACAGGGCAGGGGGCACATGGCTACACCTTC	CSVASLTTGQGAHGYTF
.	.	TRBJ2-2	TRBV6-5	TGTGCCAGCAGCGCCCTGAGTGGGAAAACGGACACCGGGGAGCTGTTTTTT	CASSALSGKTDTGELFF
few	TRBD2	TRBJ2-1	TRBV7-2	TGTGCCAGTAGCGGGAGCGGTGTGGGTGAGCAGTTCTTC	CASSGSGVGEQFF
few	.	TRBJ1-3	TRBV18	TGTGCCAGCTCATCGAGTCGTATAAGCTCTGGAAACACCATATATTTT	CASSSSRISSGNTIYF
many	TRBD1	TRBJ2-3	TRBV5-1	TGCGCCAGCAGCACCGGGACAGGGGGCACAGATACGCAGTATTTT	CASSTGTGGTDTQYF
.	.	TRBJ1-6	TRBV9	TGTGCCAGCAGAGCGGACGATCTTTCACCCCTCCACTTT	CASRADDLSPLHF
.	TRBD1	TRBJ2-7	TRBV18	TGTGCCAGCTCACCAAGGACAGGGGGCGGGGAGCAGTACTTC	CASSPRTGGGEQYF
.	.	TRBJ2-1	TRBV10-3	TGTGCCATCAGTGAGTCGGCCCAGGGGAATGAGCAGTTCTTC	CAISESAQGNEQFF
few	.	TRBJ2-5	TRBV29-1	TGCAGCGGGGGGAACGGGTACTTC	CSGGNGYF
.	TRBD2	TRBJ2-2	TRBV20-1	TGCAGTGCTAGAAGCGCGCTAGCGGGGAACACCGGGGGGCTGTTTTTT	CSARSALAGNTGGLFF
few	.	TRBJ1-4	TRBV4-1	TGCGCCAGCAGCCAGTTAACAGGACCCCGTAATGAAAAACTGTTTTTT	CASSQLTGPRNEKLFF
.	.	TRBJ1-5	TRBV12-3/TRBV12-4	TGTGCCAGTAAGGTGGGGCGGCGCAATCAGCCCCAGCATTTT	CASKVGRRNQPQHF
.	.	TRBJ2-1	TRBV7-2	TGTGCCAGCAGTCCTACAACGGCGGAGCAGTTCTTC	CASSPTTAEQFF